The 22 T cell receptor beta chains presented below share a single source sample, sequenced in a study of T cell responses to AZD1222 COVID-19 vaccine. Libraries were prepared by immunoSEQ multiplex PCR; TCRdb keeps only in-frame clonotypes and omits some of them. Counted here are some 110,000 clones, roughly 87% occurring once; the ten biggest clones make up around 7.5%. Specimen: peripheral blood, collected on day 0 of AZD1222 vaccination. The receptors originated from an adult in good health.

This chain uses TRBV7-2 with TRBJ1-3; D is undetermined. This CDR3 contains 13 residues. Germline V lookup: CDR1 SGHTA, CDR2 FQGNSA. V gave up 5 bases and J gave up 0 bases, with 5 bases separating them. CDR3 region: CASSHSSGNTIYF. The DNA for the CDR3 is TGTGCCAGCAGCCACAGCTCTGGAAACACCATATATTTT.

The chain is built from TRBV30 and TRBJ1-4, with a tentative D call TRBD1 (5 bases). V was pared by 0 bases and J by 5 bases, with 16 bases between. The germline CDR1 and CDR2 sequences are GTSNPN and SVGIG (reference sequence). The CDR3 is 16 amino acids. CDR3 residues: CAWSVLGVSSNEKLFF. Here the CDR3 DNA reads TGTGCCTGGAGTGTCTTGGGGGTCAGCTCGAATGAAAAACTGTTTTTT.

The chain uses TRBV27 and TRBJ1-6; D is uncertain. Looked up from germline, CDR1 is MNHEY and CDR2 is SMNVEV (reference sequence). Trimming left V 2 bases short and J 7 bases short, with 12 bases between. The CDR3 totals 15 residues. The CDR3 sequence is CASSLPGLGNSPLHF. In nucleotides, the CDR3 is TGTGCCAGCAGTTTACCAGGTTTAGGGAATTCACCCCTCCACTTT.

The chain recombines TRBV12-3 or TRBV12-4 with TRBJ1-1; D is unclear. The ends were cut back, 4 bases at V and 0 bases at J, with 6 bases in the middle. This CDR3 contains 13 residues. CDR3 residues: CASSYAVNTEAFF. The CDR3 coding sequence is TGTGCCAGCAGTTATGCCGTGAACACTGAAGCTTTCTTT.

This clone was counted a few times. The chain employs TRBV3-1 (or the pseudogene TRBV3-2) and TRBJ1-1, with D tentatively TRBD1 (5 bases). Germline V gene lookup returns CDR1 LGHDT and CDR2 YNNKEL (reference sequence). CDR3 length: 14 residues. Trimming removed 4 bases at V and 0 bases at J, with 9 bases between. CDR3 protein: CASSPDSVNTEAFF. The CDR3 region has the DNA TGTGCCAGCAGCCCTGACAGCGTGAACACTGAAGCTTTCTTT.

The V call is TRBV6-1, the J call TRBJ2-3; D is ambiguous. The CDR3 spans 15 residues. Germline V gives CDR1 MNHNS, CDR2 SASEGT. Between the trimmed V and J ends, which lost 1 base and 2 bases, there was a span of 10 bases. CDR3 sequence: CASSEGLQITDTQYF. Here the CDR3 DNA reads TGTGCCAGCAGTGAAGGGCTCCAAATCACAGATACGCAGTATTTT.

The V call is TRBV28, the J call TRBJ1-1, with 8 bases identical to TRBD1. V lost 8 bases to trimming and J lost 6 bases; unmatched junction nucleotides: 14. Germline CDR1 reads MDHEN; CDR2 reads SYDVKM. This CDR3 is built from 15 residues. The CDR3 sequence: CASGSPGQVGPEAFF. The CDR3 DNA sequence: TGTGCCAGCGGGTCACCGGGACAGGTGGGCCCTGAAGCTTTCTTT.

This sequence joins TRBV9 and TRBJ2-3; D might be TRBD1 or TRBD2, each matching 5 bases. CDR3 length: 15 amino acids. Trimming left V 4 bases short and J 3 bases short, with 15 bases between. The germline V gene has CDR1 SGDLS and CDR2 YYNGEE. The CDR3 loop reads CASSPRRDPTDTQYF. DNA of the CDR3: TGTGCCAGCAGCCCCCGACGGGACCCTACAGATACGCAGTATTTT.

J is TRBJ2-6 and V is TRBV3-1 (or the pseudogene TRBV3-2); 8 positions agree with TRBD1. Germline V gene sequence: CDR1 LGHDT, CDR2 YNNKEL (reference sequence). This CDR3 region has 19 residues. The trim removed 1 base at V and 0 bases at J, leaving 8 bases unmatched. The CDR3 sequence is CASSQGLLTGVSGANVLTF. CDR3 DNA sequence: TGTGCCAGCAGCCAAGGTTTGCTGACAGGGGTCTCTGGGGCCAACGTCCTGACTTTC.

This chain uses TRBV11-2 with TRBJ2-5; weak D call: TRBD2 (6 bases). This CDR3 region has 15 residues. V lost 3 bases, J lost 2 bases, and 13 bases lay in between. The V gene's germline CDR1 is SGHAT and CDR2 FQNNGV. CDR3 nucleotide sequence: TGTGCCAGCAGCTTTGGGGGGATTTGGCAAGAGACCCAGTACTTC. Translated, it gives CASSFGGIWQETQYF.

The V gene is TRBV4-2, the J gene TRBJ2-1; maybe TRBD2 (7 bases). Trimming cost V 0 bases and J 10 bases, with 22 bases left between them. From germline, CDR1 is LGHNA and CDR2 YNFKEQ. The CDR3 covers 17 residues. The CDR3 DNA is TGTGCCAGCAGCCAAGAGATCTTGGGGGGGGCAGTGGAGGAGCAGTTCTTC. As protein: CASSQEILGGAVEEQFF.

This clone has only one observation. This chain uses TRBV27 with TRBJ2-7; TRBD2 matches 10 bases. This CDR3 region has 15 residues. V lost 1 base and J lost 4; bases outside the gene matches: 4. Per the germline V gene, CDR1 is MNHEY and CDR2 is SMNVEV (reference sequence). The CDR3: CASSLYGTSEYEQYF. The CDR3 bases are TGTGCCAGCAGTTTATACGGGACTAGCGAGTACGAGCAGTACTTC.

This clone was found once. This chain links TRBV7-9 with TRBJ1-4, with D hard to call. V was clipped by 5 bases and J by 8 bases, with 9 bases between them. Germline V gene data show CDR1 as SEHNR and CDR2 as FQNEAQ (reference sequence). The CDR3 consists of 12 residues. The CDR3 bases are TGTGCCAGCAGCCTCGGAGGGGAAAAACTGTTTTTT. The encoded protein is CASSLGGEKLFF. Combining the CDR3 with reference TRBV7-9 and TRBJ1-4 gives the whole variable domain DTGVSQNPRHKITKRGQNVTFRCDPISEHNRLYWYRQTLGQGPEFLTYFQNEAQLEKSRLLSDRFSAERPKGSFSTLEIQRTEQGDSAMYLCASSLGGEKLFFGSGTQLSVL.

In this sample, this clone turned up once. Here the CDR3 reads CASSRTAAGNTEAFF. CDR3 in DNA: TGTGCCAGCAGCCGTACAGCAGCCGGGAACACTGAAGCTTTCTTT. The V gene is TRBV7-3, the J gene TRBJ1-1, with D uncertain. CDR1 is SGHTA, CDR2 FQGTGA, per germline. This CDR3 contains 15 residues. V dropped 5 bases and J dropped 1 base, with 14 bases sitting between them.

This sequence joins TRBV24-1 and TRBJ2-3; maybe TRBD1 (6 bases). V shed 1 base and J shed 6 bases, with 13 bases lying between them. From germline, CDR1 is KGHDR and CDR2 SFDVKD. The CDR3 sequence is 15 residues long. The CDR3: CATSDFSGVSDTQYF. The CDR3 DNA follows: TGTGCCACCAGTGATTTCTCAGGGGTCTCGGATACGCAGTATTTT.

The gene calls are TRBV9 and TRBJ1-3; 8 bases are shared with TRBD1. The germline CDR1 and CDR2 sequences are SGDLS and YYNGEE. The CDR3 runs 17 residues. The V gene end was trimmed by 0 bases and the J gene end by 0 bases; junction bases not matched to a gene: 5. CDR3 protein: CASSVALGTGSGNTIYF. CDR3 in DNA: TGTGCCAGCAGCGTAGCCCTAGGGACAGGCTCTGGAAACACCATATATTTT.

The chain uses TRBV7-9 and TRBJ1-2; tentative D call: TRBD1 (5 bases). V gave up 1 base and J gave up 6 bases, with 9 bases separating them. Per the germline V gene, CDR1 is SEHNR and CDR2 is FQNEAQ (reference sequence). This CDR3 contains 13 residues. The CDR3 loop reads CASSLETANGYTF. Here the CDR3 DNA reads TGTGCCAGCAGCTTAGAGACAGCGAATGGCTACACCTTC.

V and J are TRBV2 and TRBJ1-4; TRBD1 aligns across 7 bases. Germline V gene sequence: CDR1 SNHLY, CDR2 FYNNEI. The V segment lost 6 bases and the J segment 4 bases; nucleotides outside the gene matches: 5. This CDR3 region has 14 residues. Here the CDR3 DNA reads TGTGCCAGCAGCGTCGCAGGGGGTAATGAAAAACTGTTTTTT. Its protein is CASSVAGGNEKLFF.

The chain links TRBV13 to TRBJ2-7; D is perhaps TRBD2 (5 bases). Trimming shortened V by 0 bases and J by 2 bases, and 8 bases separated the two germline ends. The CDR3 sequence is 14 residues long. From germline, CDR1 is PRHDT and CDR2 FYEKMQ (reference sequence). This chain's CDR3 is CASSLGSSAYEQYF. The CDR3 region has the DNA TGTGCCAGCAGCTTAGGAAGTAGCGCCTACGAGCAGTACTTC.

The rearrangement uses TRBV9 and TRBJ1-4, with a weak D call TRBD1 (6 bases). Germline V gives CDR1 SGDLS, CDR2 YYNGEE. V was pared by 0 bases and J by 8 bases, with 14 bases between. This CDR3 has 15 amino acids. The CDR3 spells CASSVDGGTYEKLFF. The CDR3 DNA is TGTGCCAGCAGCGTAGATGGTGGGACATACGAAAAACTGTTTTTT.

The V gene is TRBV27, the J gene TRBJ1-2; D is ambiguous. This CDR3 has 14 residues. The germline V and J ends were trimmed by 2 bases and 7 bases, with 14 bases remaining between them. Per the germline V gene, CDR1 is MNHEY and CDR2 is SMNVEV (reference sequence). Here the CDR3 DNA reads TGTGCCAGCAGTTTAGACGCGGCCTGGAGTGGCTACACCTTC. The encoded protein is CASSLDAAWSGYTF.

As concerns this clone: A much larger clone differs by one base, so this may be a read error. This chain joins TRBV25-1 and TRBJ1-1; D remains unclear. The CDR3 is made up of 11 amino acids. V lost 8 bases and J lost 1, with 5 bases in between. Per germline, CDR1 MGHDK and CDR2 SYGVNS. The chain's CDR3 is CASGKNTEAFF. CDR3 nucleotide sequence: TGTGCCAGCGGGAAGAACACTGAAGCTTTCTTT.